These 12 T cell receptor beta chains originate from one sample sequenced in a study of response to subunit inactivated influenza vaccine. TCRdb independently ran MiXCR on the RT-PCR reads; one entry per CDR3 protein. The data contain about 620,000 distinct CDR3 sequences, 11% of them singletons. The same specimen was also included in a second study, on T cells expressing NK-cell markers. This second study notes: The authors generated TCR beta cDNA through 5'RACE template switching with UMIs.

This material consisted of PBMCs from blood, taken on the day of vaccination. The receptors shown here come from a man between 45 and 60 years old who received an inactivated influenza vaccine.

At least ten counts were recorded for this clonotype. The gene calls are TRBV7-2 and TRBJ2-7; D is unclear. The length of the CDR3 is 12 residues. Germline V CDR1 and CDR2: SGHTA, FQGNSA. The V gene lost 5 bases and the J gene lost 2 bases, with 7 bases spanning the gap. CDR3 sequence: CASSIDAYEQYF. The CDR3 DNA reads TGTGCCAGCAGCATCGACGCCTACGAGCAGTACTTC. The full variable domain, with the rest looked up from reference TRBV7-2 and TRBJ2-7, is GAGVSQSPSNKVTEKGKDVELRCDPISGHTALYWYRQSLGQGLEFLIYFQGNSAPDKSGLPSDRFSAERTGGSVSTLTIQRTQQEDSAVYLCASSIDAYEQYFGPGTRLTVT.

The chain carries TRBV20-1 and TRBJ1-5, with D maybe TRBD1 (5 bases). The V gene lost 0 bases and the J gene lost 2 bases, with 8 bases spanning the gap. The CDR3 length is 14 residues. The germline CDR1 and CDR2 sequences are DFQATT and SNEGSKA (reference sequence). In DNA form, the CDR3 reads TGCAGTGCTAGAGACAGCAGGGGCAATCAGCCCCAGCATTTT. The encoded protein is CSARDSRGNQPQHF.

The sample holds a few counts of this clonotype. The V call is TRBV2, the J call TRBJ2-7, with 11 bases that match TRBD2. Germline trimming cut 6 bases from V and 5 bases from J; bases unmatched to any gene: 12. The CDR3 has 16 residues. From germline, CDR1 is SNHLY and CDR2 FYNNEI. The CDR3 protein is CASRPGTSGGGNEQYF. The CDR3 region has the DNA TGTGCCAGCAGGCCCGGGACTAGCGGTGGGGGGAACGAGCAGTACTTC.

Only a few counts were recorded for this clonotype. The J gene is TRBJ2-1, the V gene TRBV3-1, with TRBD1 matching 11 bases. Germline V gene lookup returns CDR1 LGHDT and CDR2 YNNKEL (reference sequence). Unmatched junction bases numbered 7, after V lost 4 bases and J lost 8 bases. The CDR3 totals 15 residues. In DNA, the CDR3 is TGTGCCAGCAGCCGAGGACAGGGGGCGGTCGATGAGCAGTTCTTC. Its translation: CASSRGQGAVDEQFF.

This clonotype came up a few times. CDR3 in amino acids: CASRDHTGELFF. The CDR3 DNA sequence: TGTGCCAGCAGGGACCACACCGGGGAGCTGTTTTTT. The chain joins TRBV2 to TRBJ2-2; no reliable D call. Trimming removed 6 bases from V and 3 bases from J, with 5 bases in between. CDR1 is SNHLY, CDR2 FYNNEI, per germline. The length of the CDR3 is 12 residues.

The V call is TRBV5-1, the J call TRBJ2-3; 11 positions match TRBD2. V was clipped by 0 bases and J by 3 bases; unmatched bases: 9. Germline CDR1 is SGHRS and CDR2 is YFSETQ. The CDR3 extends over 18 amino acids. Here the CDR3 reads CASSLGSSGRMGTDTQYF. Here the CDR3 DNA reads TGCGCCAGCAGCTTGGGATCTAGCGGGAGGATGGGGACAGATACGCAGTATTTT.

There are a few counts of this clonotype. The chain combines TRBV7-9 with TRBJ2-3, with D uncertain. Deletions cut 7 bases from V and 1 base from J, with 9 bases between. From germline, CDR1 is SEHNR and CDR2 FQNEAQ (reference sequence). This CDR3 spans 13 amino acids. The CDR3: CASKGPGTDTQYF. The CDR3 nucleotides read TGTGCCAGCAAAGGGCCGGGCACAGATACGCAGTATTTT.

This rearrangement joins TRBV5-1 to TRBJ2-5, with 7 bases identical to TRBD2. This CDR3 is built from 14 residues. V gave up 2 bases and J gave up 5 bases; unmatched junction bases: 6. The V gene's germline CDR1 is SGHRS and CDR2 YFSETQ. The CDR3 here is CASSFSAGVETQYF. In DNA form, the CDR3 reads TGCGCCAGCAGCTTTTCGGCGGGGGTGGAGACCCAGTACTTC.

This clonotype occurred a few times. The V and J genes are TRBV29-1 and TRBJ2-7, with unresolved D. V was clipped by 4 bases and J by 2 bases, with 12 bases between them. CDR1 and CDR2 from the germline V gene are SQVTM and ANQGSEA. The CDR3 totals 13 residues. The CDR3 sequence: CSVATAGTYEQYF. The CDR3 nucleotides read TGCAGCGTTGCAACGGCTGGAACCTACGAGCAGTACTTC.

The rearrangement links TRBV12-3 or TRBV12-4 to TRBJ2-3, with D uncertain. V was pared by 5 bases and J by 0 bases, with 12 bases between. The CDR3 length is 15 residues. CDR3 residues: CASSPRRISTDTQYF. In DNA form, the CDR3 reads TGTGCCAGCAGTCCCCGACGGATTAGCACAGATACGCAGTATTTT.

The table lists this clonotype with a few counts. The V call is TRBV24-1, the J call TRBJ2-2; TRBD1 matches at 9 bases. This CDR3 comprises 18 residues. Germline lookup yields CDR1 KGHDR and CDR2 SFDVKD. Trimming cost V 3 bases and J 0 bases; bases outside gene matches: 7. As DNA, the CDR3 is TGTGCCACCAGTGATACCAACACAGGGGGCCCGAACACCGGGGAGCTGTTTTTT. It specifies CATSDTNTGGPNTGELFF.

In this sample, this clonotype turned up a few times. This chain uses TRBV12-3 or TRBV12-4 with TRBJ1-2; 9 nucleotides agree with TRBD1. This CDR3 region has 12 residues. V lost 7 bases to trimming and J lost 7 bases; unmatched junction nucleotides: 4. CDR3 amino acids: CASTQGAFGYTF. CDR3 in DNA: TGTGCCAGCACACAGGGGGCGTTTGGCTACACCTTC.